This entry lists 2 T cell receptor beta chains sequenced from one sample in a study of blood T cell repertoires in COVID-19. The protocol was immunoSEQ multiplex PCR, while the TCRdb copy is restricted to in-frame clones and leaves out a portion. The sample lists roughly 150,000 clones, 82% occurring once. The material sequenced was peripheral blood. The receptors originated from a woman of 80 years or more with acute or convalescent COVID-19.

The V gene is TRBV19, the J gene TRBJ2-7; D is possibly TRBD1 (6 bases). V was shortened by 2 bases and J by 1 base, with 15 bases between the two germline ends. Germline lookup yields CDR1 LNHDA and CDR2 SQIVND (reference sequence). This CDR3 is built from 16 residues. CDR3 loop: CASSIRGGVRSYEQYF. CDR3 nucleotide sequence: TGTGCCAGTAGTATAAGAGGGGGAGTTAGGTCCTACGAGCAGTACTTC.

This chain uses TRBV5-1 with TRBJ1-1; 7 bases fit TRBD1. Germline CDR1 and CDR2: SGHRS and YFSETQ. This CDR3 contains 14 residues. V was clipped by 0 bases and J by 4 bases; unmatched bases: 3. CDR3: CASSLGPGGTEAFF. The CDR3 nucleotides read TGCGCCAGCAGCTTGGGTCCAGGGGGCACTGAAGCTTTCTTT.